This note documents a single T cell receptor (beta chain) sequence. Its antigen target is currently unknown. Within one base of it there is no much larger clone, and no base qualities were kept. This sample was included in a study of shared clonotypes between healthy human individuals (dated by TCRdb to between 2020 and 2021). At the level of the whole study: A couple of women and a few men aged 18 to 49 years were included in the cohort. For each donor, CD4 naive and CD4 memory were each run on three plates, CD8 naive on two plates, and CD8 memory on one plate. Blood TCR repertoires of roughly 5 healthy adults were deeply sequenced to estimate repertoire size and the extent of clonotype sharing between individuals. Different laboratories and diverse techniques were used to prepare libraries and sequence TCR repertoires, to increase sequencing depth and limit assay-specific biases. Leukapheresis yielded between about 0.94 and 9 billion PBMCs per donor.

Study-wide conclusions, independent of this receptor: Naive subsets generally had larger estimated clonotype richness than memory subsets did. Sampling was restricted to blood, and TCR repertoires in tissue are likely to differ from TCR repertoires in blood. The small number of donors limited the genetic and exposure-history diversity represented. Compared with non-shared clonotypes, clonotypes shared by all four sorted-subset donors had higher generation probabilities. About 5% of naive CD4, around 4% of naive CD8, around 2.3% of memory CD4, and approximately 0.39% of memory CD8 clonotypes were shared across several donors. Rarefaction of sorted-subset datasets indicated incomplete sequencing despite the large sequencing depth. Pairwise subsampling led to the expectation that sequencing depth would affect the degree of clonotype sharing among donors.

From a lookup of the germline V gene, CDR1 and CDR2 are ENHRY and SYGVKD. V sheds 8 bases and J sheds 9 bases, leaving 14 bases between their ends. The CDR3, from cysteine to phenylalanine, totals 13 residues. Here the CDR3 DNA is all that survives: 39 bases in frame from base 1. Using the deep immunoSEQ assay, TCR CDR3 regions were amplified from genomic DNA by multiplex PCR. Extracted genomic DNA from each cell subset was spread evenly across all wells of several immunoSEQ 96-well plates, with each plate serving as a replicate. Each replicate PCR for sorted subsets received around 0.2 ug genomic DNA, equal to about 30,000 T cell genomes. The purified libraries were quantified using a Qubit 3.0 fluorometer, sized with a Bioanalyzer 2100, and then quantified again using the KAPA Library Quantification kit. Each immunoSEQ 96-well plate was sequenced on its own single-read 150-cycle Illumina NextSeq 550 flow cell. The original pipeline was this. Because only junctional sequences without quality scores were contained in the immunoSEQ output, filtering matching that applied to full-length reads could not be performed. Sequences were annotated with PyIR, a Python wrapper for IgBLAST v1.9, using IMGT germline references to assign V/J genes and CDR3. Reads were filtered out if the reads had weak V/J assignments (E-value above 1e-6), no CDR3, stop codons, out-of-frame junctions, or ambiguous translated residues. A V3J clonotype was defined by an identical inferred V gene, J gene, and CDR3 amino acid sequence. Percentage overlap between repertoires was calculated by dividing the number of shared unique clonotypes by the size of the smaller repertoire. RTK rarefaction, the Chao1 estimator, and Recon v2.1 estimates of unobserved clonotypes were used to assess repertoire richness. For all TCRbeta clonotypes obtained by the gDNA method from four donors, generation probabilities were computed with OLGA. In TCRdb, the immuneACCESS table is reduced to in-frame sequences with V and J assigned. These tables do not hold every clone; where another copy was compared, an unresolved V gene accounts for under half, and the others remain unexplained. V and J calls and clone size are those listed in that table; D and trimming were worked out from the DNA. The sample profile shows some 1 million clones; roughly 80% of them were found once. The ten biggest clones cover roughly 1.4% of the sample.

The donors were healthy, HIV-negative adults who had no recently reported acute infections or vaccinations. All donors were Caucasian adults living in Nashville, Tennessee, USA. CD4+ T cells were enriched by magnetic negative selection, after which naive cells were positively selected on CD45RA and the negative fraction was taken as the memory subset. After blood collection by leukapheresis, PBMCs were isolated using Ficoll-Histopaque density gradient centrifugation and then cryopreserved in the vapor phase of liquid nitrogen. Analytical flow cytometry was used to check the purity and quantity of every magnetically sorted T cell population. Each sorted fraction had its genomic DNA isolated and then quantified by UV absorbance on a Nanodrop 2000c.

The specimen was memory CD4+ T cells sorted from blood. Per the publication, the cell subset or site label means: CD45RA-negative fraction. This sequence was found in a man between 18 and 35 years old in good health. Recombination joined TRBV10-3 with TRBJ1-6, with the D segment identity uncertain. The DNA sequence follows: TGTGCCATCTCCCCCGAGGGAAGTTCACCCCTCCACTTT. Its protein is CAISPEGSSPLHF.